Listed below are T cell receptor beta chains from one sample, sequenced in a study of T-cell reconstitution after alpha-beta-depleted transplantation in children. Each CDR3 protein is one row after TCRdb ran MiXCR on the PCR reads. The table has 300,000 to 400,000 distinct CDR3 sequences, around 15% seen once. The material sequenced was PBMCs, mostly from graft donor cells, taken 360 days after TCRalphabeta/CD19-depleted stem cell transplant. These receptors originate from a male patient aged 2-9 years who had a stem cell transplant for acute lymphoblastic leukemia, so the T cells may come from the graft donor. The CDR3 runs from the conserved cysteine through the conserved F or W. The order of the fields is D gene, J gene, clone size, V gene, CDR3 protein, CDR3 DNA. A D gene is named only where the DNA matches it firmly. The size of a clone is reported for some rows only, either as once, few or many, or as a class for expanded clones.

TRBD1 | TRBJ2-2 | many | TRBV12-3/TRBV12-4 | CASSLTTGAGGELFF | TGTGCCAGCAGTTTAACGACAGGGGCGGGCGGGGAGCTGTTTTTT
- | TRBJ2-2 | few | TRBV20-1 | CSAQRGSLGELFF | TGCAGTGCTCAAAGGGGTTCCCTGGGGGAGCTGTTTTTT
TRBD1 | TRBJ2-5 | few | TRBV6-4 | CASTRPGQQETQYF | TGTGCCAGCACTAGACCGGGACAGCAAGAGACCCAGTACTTC
- | TRBJ2-3 | few | TRBV6-1 | CASSPVTLGPSTDTQYF | TGTGCCAGCAGTCCAGTTACCTTAGGTCCCAGCACAGATACGCAGTATTTT
TRBD1 | TRBJ2-7 | few | TRBV7-9 | CASSSASAGTGIYEQYF | TGTGCCAGCAGCTCCGCCTCCGCCGGGACAGGGATTTACGAGCAGTACTTC
- | TRBJ2-4 | - | TRBV20-1 | CSATTHQNIQYF | TGCAGTGCAACGACTCACCAAAACATTCAGTACTTC
- | TRBJ2-5 | few | TRBV7-2 | CASSSHRSQETQYF | TGTGCCAGCAGCTCGCACAGGAGCCAAGAGACCCAGTACTTC
- | TRBJ2-7 | few | TRBV4-1 | CASSLHGAYEQYF | TGCGCCAGCAGCCTCCATGGGGCCTACGAGCAGTACTTC
TRBD1 | TRBJ2-5 | few | TRBV6-5 | CASSSGQRENQYF | TGTGCCAGCAGTTCGGGACAGAGAGAGAACCAGTACTTC
TRBD1 | TRBJ2-1 | - | TRBV7-6 | CASSLAWTGNNEQFF | TGTGCCAGCAGCTTAGCCTGGACAGGGAACAATGAGCAGTTCTTC
- | TRBJ1-1 | many | TRBV12-3/TRBV12-4 | CASSFSGVTEAFF | TGTGCCAGCAGTTTTTCCGGAGTCACTGAAGCTTTCTTT
- | TRBJ1-2 | - | TRBV7-8 | CASSLMLGSVLGYTF | TGTGCCAGCAGCTTGATGCTCGGGTCGGTCTTAGGCTACACCTTC
- | TRBJ2-7 | few | TRBV19 | CASSITGTEYEQYF | TGTGCCAGTAGTATTACGGGGACGGAATACGAGCAGTACTTC
- | TRBJ2-3 | - | TRBV12-3/TRBV12-4 | CASRGRTDTQYF | TGTGCCAGCAGGGGCCGCACAGATACGCAGTATTTT
TRBD2 | TRBJ2-1 | many | TRBV28 | CASSLGRGREQFF | TGTGCCAGCAGTTTAGGGAGGGGTAGGGAGCAGTTCTTC
- | TRBJ2-1 | - | TRBV24-1 | CATSDARGAYNEQFF | TGTGCCACCAGTGATGCCCGCGGCGCCTACAATGAGCAGTTCTTC
- | TRBJ2-7 | many | TRBV28 | CASSLIGQDHEQYF | TGTGCCAGCAGTTTAATCGGGCAGGACCACGAGCAGTACTTC
TRBD2 | TRBJ2-1 | many | TRBV7-8 | CASSLVAGRRNEQFF | TGTGCCAGCAGCTTAGTAGCGGGTAGGCGCAATGAGCAGTTCTTC
- | TRBJ2-1 | many | TRBV24-1 | CATSDWTGGRAGEQFF | TGTGCCACCAGTGATTGGACAGGTGGGAGGGCTGGAGAGCAGTTCTTC
- | TRBJ2-4 | many | TRBV6-5 | CASSYGPSRDIQYF | TGTGCCAGCAGTTACGGCCCCTCGCGAGACATTCAGTACTTC
- | TRBJ2-5 | few | TRBV28 | CASIGDRGRRASETQYF | TGTGCCAGCATAGGGGACCGGGGCAGGCGCGCTTCGGAGACCCAGTACTTC
TRBD2 | TRBJ2-1 | many | TRBV5-1 | CASSLLAGGYNEQFF | TGCGCCAGCAGCTTGTTGGCGGGAGGTTACAATGAGCAGTTCTTC
- | TRBJ2-7 | few | TRBV13 | CASSLGLAEQYF | TGTGCCAGCAGCTTAGGCCTGGCGGAGCAGTACTTC
- | TRBJ2-2 | many | TRBV12-3/TRBV12-4 | CASSLWGTGELFF | TGTGCCAGCAGTTTGTGGGGCACCGGGGAGCTGTTTTTT
- | TRBJ2-3 | - | TRBV6-1 | CASSQTGAYAAYSTDTQYF | TGTGCCAGCAGTCAAACAGGAGCTTATGCCGCCTATAGCACAGATACGCAGTATTTT
TRBD1 | TRBJ2-5 | - | TRBV28 | CASSFGQGSQETQYF | TGTGCCAGCAGTTTCGGACAGGGCTCCCAAGAGACCCAGTACTTC
- | TRBJ1-2 | - | TRBV6-5 | CASSYAGTVDGYTF | TGTGCCAGCAGTTACGCCGGGACTGTCGATGGCTACACCTTC
- | TRBJ1-6 | few | TRBV4-1 | CASGRESSYNSPLHF | TGCGCCAGCGGCCGGGAGAGCTCCTATAATTCACCCCTCCACTTT
- | TRBJ2-5 | many | TRBV29-1 | CSVDWTALQETQYF | TGCAGCGTTGATTGGACAGCCCTACAAGAGACCCAGTACTTC